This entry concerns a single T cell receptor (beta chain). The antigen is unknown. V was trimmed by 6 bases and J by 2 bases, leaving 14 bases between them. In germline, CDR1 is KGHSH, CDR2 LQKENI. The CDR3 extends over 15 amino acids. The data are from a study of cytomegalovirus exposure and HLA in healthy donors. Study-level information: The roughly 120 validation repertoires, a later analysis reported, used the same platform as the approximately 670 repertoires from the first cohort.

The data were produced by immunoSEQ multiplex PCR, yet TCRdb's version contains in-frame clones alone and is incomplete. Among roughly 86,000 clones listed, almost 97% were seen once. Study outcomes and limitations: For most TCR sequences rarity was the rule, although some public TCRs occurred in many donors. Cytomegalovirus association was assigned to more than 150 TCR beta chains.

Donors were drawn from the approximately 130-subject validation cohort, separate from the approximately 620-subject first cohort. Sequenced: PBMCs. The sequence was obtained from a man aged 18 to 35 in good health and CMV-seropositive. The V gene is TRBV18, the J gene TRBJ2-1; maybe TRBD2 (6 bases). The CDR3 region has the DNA TGTGCCAGCTCCCCCTCAGCGGGCGCCTACAATGAGCAGTTCTTC. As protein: CASSPSAGAYNEQFF. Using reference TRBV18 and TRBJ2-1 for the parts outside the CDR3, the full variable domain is NAGVMQNPRHLVRRRGQEARLRCSPMKGHSHVYWYRQLPEEGLKFMVYLQKENIIDESGMPKERFSAEFPKEGPSILRIQQVVRGDSAAYFCASSPSAGAYNEQFFGPGTRLTVL.